This T cell receptor beta chain was sequenced for a study of T cells in Graves' hyperthyroidism and ophthalmopathy. Template material for amplifying TCR beta CDR3 regions consisted of RNA transcripts. The study used the HTBI primer set for a first-round RT-PCR of the TCR CDR3. TCRdb called the multiplex PCR reads again in MiXCR, with one record for every CDR3 protein. The sample holds around 340,000 distinct CDR3 sequences, under 25% seen once. Stable hyperthyroidism: no ophthalmopathy progression over 18 months of follow-up. Subjects aged 18 to 65 presented with newly diagnosed hyperthyroidism of less than 2 months' duration. From less than 13 ml of fresh peripheral blood, PBMCs were isolated. The CDR3 covers 16 residues. V was pared by 2 bases and J by 1 base, with 14 bases between. The germline CDR1 and CDR2 sequences are LGHNA and YNFKEQ. Study findings and constraints: Blood also carried most thyroid clonotypes expanded above 0.001.

Points on this clonotype: Its target is not known.

Sequencing was carried out using blood. The J gene is TRBJ2-5, the V gene TRBV4-2; the D gene is possibly TRBD2 (5 bases). The sequence derives from a woman between 45 and 60 years old with Graves' hyperthyroidism. The CDR3 protein is CASSQSERQSQETQYF. The CDR3 DNA reads TGTGCCAGCAGCCAAAGCGAGCGGCAGTCCCAAGAGACCCAGTACTTC.